This T cell receptor (beta chain) was recovered during a study of post-analysis software for immune sequencing data. Study-wide findings and caveats: When patients were compared with controls, about 5 TRBV segments were more frequent, TRBV5-6, TRBV5-1 and TRBV20-1 among them. Analysis by F measure revealed that same-batch samples clustered strongly together.

Every TCR beta cDNA library bore unique molecular identifiers. Input populations of roughly 1 to 11 million T cells gave rise to roughly 500,000 cDNA molecules. TCRdb reprocessed the PCR reads via MiXCR and lists one record per CDR3 protein. The table has 450,000 to 700,000 distinct CDR3 sequences, around 47% seen once. CDR1 is SGHRS and CDR2 is YFSETQ in the germline V gene. V was clipped by 5 bases and J by 4 bases; unmatched bases: 4. The CDR3 covers 14 residues. This clonotype has more than one count but fewer than ten. Its antigen is unidentified. This chain uses TRBV5-1 with TRBJ2-1; 9 bases fit TRBD2. Sample: blood. The clonotype comes from a girl between 5 and 17 years old with multiple sclerosis. The CDR3 region has the DNA TGCGCCAGCAGTAGACTAGCGGAGTACAATGAGCAGTTCTTC. Its protein product is CASSRLAEYNEQFF. Variable domain in full (rest from reference TRBV5-1 and TRBJ2-1): KAGVTQTPRYLIKTRGQQVTLSCSPISGHRSVSWYQQTPGQGLQFLFEYFSETQRNKGNFPGRFSGRQFSNSRSEMNVSTLELGDSALYLCASSRLAEYNEQFFGPGTRLTVL.